This is a list of T cell receptor beta chains from one sample in a study of T cell responses to AZD1222 COVID-19 vaccine. Profiling relied on immunoSEQ multiplex PCR, and the TCRdb table lists in-frame clones only, not all of them. The data contain some 150,000 clones, approximately 90% of them singletons. This specimen consisted of peripheral blood, obtained 28 days after the second AZD1222 dose. Receptors were obtained from an adult who received the AZD1222 COVID-19 vaccine. The CDR3 runs from the conserved cysteine through the conserved F or W. Each record gives: clone size, V gene, J gene, D gene, CDR3 DNA, CDR3 protein. A D gene is named only where the DNA matches it firmly. Rows give clone size only sometimes, using once, few, many, or a class for an expanded clone.

>.|TRBV4-1|TRBJ1-1|.
TGCGCCAGCAGCCAAGAGGGGGGGAACACTGAAGCTTTCTTT
CASSQEGGNTEAFF
>.|TRBV7-6|TRBJ2-7|TRBD2
TGTGCCAGCAGCTTAGTTCCTAGCGGGGTCTCCTACGAGCAGTACTTC
CASSLVPSGVSYEQYF
>.|TRBV3-1/TRBV3-2|TRBJ1-1|.
TGTGCCAGCAGCCAAGGAACGGAGCGGTCTGAAGCTTTCTTT
CASSQGTERSEAFF
>few|TRBV4-1|TRBJ2-5|.
TGCGCCAGCAGGGGAAGGAGTATGGGGCGGGAGACCCAGTACTTC
CASRGRSMGRETQYF
>.|TRBV27|TRBJ2-1|.
TGTGCCAGCAGTTTAAATGGCGGGCTCTACAATGAGCAGTTCTTC
CASSLNGGLYNEQFF
>.|TRBV2|TRBJ1-5|.
TGTGCCAGCAGTGGCGGGACATGGACTCAGCCCCAGCATTTT
CASSGGTWTQPQHF
>.|TRBV27|TRBJ1-1|TRBD1
TGTGCCAGCAGTTTAGGACGCACAGGGGCCCTTGAGGCTTTCTTT
CASSLGRTGALEAFF
>once|TRBV9|TRBJ2-1|.
TGTGCCAGCAGCCCCCGGGTAGGACACAATGAGCAGTTCTTC
CASSPRVGHNEQFF
>.|TRBV9|TRBJ2-7|TRBD1
TGTGCCAGCAGCGTGTCGACAGGGAGCTACGAGCAGTACTTC
CASSVSTGSYEQYF
>once|TRBV12-3/TRBV12-4|TRBJ2-2|.
TGTGCCAGCAGTCCCCTCAGCACCGGGGAGCTGTTTTTT
CASSPLSTGELFF
>.|TRBV7-9|TRBJ2-1|.
TGTGCCAGCAGCTTGGAGGGGAGCAATGAGCAGTTCTTC
CASSLEGSNEQFF
>.|TRBV9|TRBJ2-1|.
TGTGCCAGCAGCCTCAGGGACTTCAATGAGCAGTTCTTC
CASSLRDFNEQFF
>.|TRBV13|TRBJ2-7|TRBD2
TGTGCCAGCAGCTTAGCGACTAGCGGGGCGAGGGACGAGCAGTACTTC
CASSLATSGARDEQYF
>.|TRBV30|TRBJ1-1|.
TGTGCCTGGAGTGTACAGGGCTCCACCAAAGCTTTCTTT
CAWSVQGSTKAFF
>.|TRBV18|TRBJ1-2|TRBD1
TGTGCCAGCTCAGCGACAGGGGGTCAGTCTGGCTACACCTTC
CASSATGGQSGYTF
>.|TRBV6-5|TRBJ1-2|.
TGTGCCAGCACGGGCCCCAATGGGGGCTACACCTTC
CASTGPNGGYTF
>.|TRBV3-1/TRBV3-2|TRBJ2-6|.
TGTGCCAGCAGCCAAGCGGTTACGGGGGGGGCCAACGTCCTGACTTTC
CASSQAVTGGANVLTF
>.|TRBV28|TRBJ2-7|TRBD1
TGTGCCAGCACCCCCTACTCGACAGGGGGATACGAGCAGTACTTC
CASTPYSTGGYEQYF
>.|TRBV13|TRBJ1-2|.
TGTGCCAGCAGCTTAGGCCCATTAAGACCGACTAACTATGGCTACACCTTC
CASSLGPLRPTNYGYTF
>.|TRBV20-1|TRBJ2-7|.
TGCAGTGCTAGTTTGGGAGGACGAACGGGCGAGCAGTACTTC
CSASLGGRTGEQYF
>once|TRBV5-4|TRBJ2-1|TRBD2
TGTGCCAGCAGCTTGGGGCGGGAGGCATGGAATGAGCAGTTCTTC
CASSLGREAWNEQFF
>.|TRBV7-8|TRBJ2-7|.
TGTGCCAGCAGCTACAGGGACACTCGCGTGTCTTACTTC
CASSYRDTRVSYF
>.|TRBV14|TRBJ1-3|.
TGTGCCAGCAGCCAAGGAGTAGGCCCTGGAAACACCATATATTTT
CASSQGVGPGNTIYF
>.|TRBV2|TRBJ1-4|.
TGTGCCAGCAGTGAAGTCCCAGTAGCGGCTAATGAAAAACTGTTTTTT
CASSEVPVAANEKLFF
>once|TRBV12-5|TRBJ2-2|.
TGTGCTAGTGGTTTGCCGACGGGACACATAACCGGGGAGCTGTTTTTT
CASGLPTGHITGELFF
>.|TRBV27|TRBJ1-1|.
TGTGCCAGCAGTTTAAACACTAACACTGAAGCTTTCTTT
CASSLNTNTEAFF
>once|TRBV6-5|TRBJ1-1|TRBD1
TGTGCCAGCAGTTACAGGGACAGGAGAGACACTGAAGCTTTCTTT
CASSYRDRRDTEAFF
>.|TRBV15|TRBJ2-1|TRBD1
TGTGCCACCAGCAGCCGGGACAGGGGTGGCAATGAGCAGTTCTTC
CATSSRDRGGNEQFF
>once|TRBV6-5|TRBJ1-1|.
TGTGCCAGCAGTTTGCAGAGGAACACTGAAGCTTTCTTT
CASSLQRNTEAFF
>.|TRBV7-8|TRBJ2-7|.
TGTGCCAGCAGCCCCCGGCTCTTGGGCGTTTACGAGCAGTACTTC
CASSPRLLGVYEQYF
>.|TRBV18|TRBJ2-7|TRBD1
TGTGCCAGCTCACCTCCGGGACAGGGAGCCTACGAGCAGTACTTC
CASSPPGQGAYEQYF
>.|TRBV2|TRBJ2-1|.
TGTGCCAGCAGCCTCGTTTGGGCAGGGAACCCAGGGAATGAGCAGTTCTTC
CASSLVWAGNPGNEQFF
>.|TRBV5-8|TRBJ2-2|.
TGTGCCAGCAGCTTGGTCGGCTTCAGGGAGCTGTTTTTT
CASSLVGFRELFF
>.|TRBV6-1|TRBJ1-2|.
TGTGCCAGCAGTGAGGGGGGGCAGGGAAAAGCTAACTATGGCTACACCTTC
CASSEGGQGKANYGYTF
>.|TRBV5-1|TRBJ1-1|TRBD1
TGCGCCAGCGGATTAACAGGGGACACTGAAGCTTTCTTT
CASGLTGDTEAFF
>.|TRBV11-2|TRBJ2-3|TRBD1
TGTGCCAGCAGCCCAGCGGCAGGGGGCGGTACGCAGTATTTT
CASSPAAGGGTQYF
>.|TRBV2|TRBJ2-1|.
TGTGCCAGCAGGTCCTGGGGGCAGTTCTTC
CASRSWGQFF
>.|TRBV7-2|TRBJ1-2|.
TGTGCCAGCAGCTTAGAGAGAAACTATGGCTACACCTTC
CASSLERNYGYTF
>once|TRBV9|TRBJ1-1|.
TGTGCCAGCAGGCCATCGGGGGCTGAAGCTTTCTTT
CASRPSGAEAFF
>.|TRBV6-5|TRBJ1-4|.
TGTGCCAGCAGTTACTATAGTGGTCGCAATGAAAAACTGTTTTTT
CASSYYSGRNEKLFF
>.|TRBV24-1|TRBJ2-2|.
TGTGCCACCAGTGATTGGAGAGGGTCCGGGGAGCTGTTTTTT
CATSDWRGSGELFF
>.|TRBV6-5|TRBJ2-3|TRBD1
TGTGCCAGCGGAGGGACAGGGAGGGATACGCAGTATTTT
CASGGTGRDTQYF
>.|TRBV19|TRBJ1-5|.
TGTGCCAGTAGAGGGACAAGGGGGAGCAATCAGCCCCAGCATTTT
CASRGTRGSNQPQHF
>.|TRBV19|TRBJ2-7|TRBD2
TGTGCCAGTAGTATAGTAGCGGGGAGCGAGCAGTACTTC
CASSIVAGSEQYF
>.|TRBV27|TRBJ1-4|TRBD1
TGTGCCAGCAGGGCCAGGGGGCTTAGCGAAAAACTGTTTTTT
CASRARGLSEKLFF
>.|TRBV21-1|TRBJ2-7|.
TGTGCCAGCAGCAAAGCAGTCCCCACCTACGAGCAGTACTTC
CASSKAVPTYEQYF
>.|TRBV9|TRBJ2-1|TRBD2
TGTGCCAGCAACAATAATCGGCTAGCGGGGTACAATGAGCAGTTCTTC
CASNNNRLAGYNEQFF
>few|TRBV6-5|TRBJ2-7|TRBD1
TGTGCCAGCAGTCTCGGACAGGGAAGTAGCGAGCAGTACTTC
CASSLGQGSSEQYF
>.|TRBV11-3|TRBJ1-1|.
TGTGCCAGCAGCTTAAGGGAGAACACTGAAGCTTTCTTT
CASSLRENTEAFF
>.|TRBV28|TRBJ1-3|TRBD1
TGTGCCAGCAGTTTACGGAGTAAGGGGGCGCGAGGAAACACCATATATTTT
CASSLRSKGARGNTIYF
>.|TRBV4-2|TRBJ1-3|.
TGTGCCAGCAGCCAAGTTCGGTCCGATTTT
CASSQVRSDF
>.|TRBV27|TRBJ1-1|.
TGTGCCAGCAGTCCCCACAGGGTAAGGACTGAAGCTTTCTTT
CASSPHRVRTEAFF
>.|TRBV27|TRBJ2-3|.
TGTGCCAGCAGTATAGGGATCCAAACAGATACGCAGTATTTT
CASSIGIQTDTQYF
>.|TRBV12-3/TRBV12-4|TRBJ2-4|.
TGTGCCAGCAGTTTTGGGGGGCTTCGGATTCAGTACTTC
CASSFGGLRIQYF
>.|TRBV19|TRBJ1-2|TRBD1
TGTGCCAGTAGTGACCCGGGACAGGGCGGAGGCTACACCTTC
CASSDPGQGGGYTF
>few|TRBV10-3|TRBJ2-7|TRBD2
TGTGCCATCATGGCTAGCGGGCCCTCCTACGAGCAGTACTTC
CAIMASGPSYEQYF
>.|TRBV27|TRBJ1-6|.
TGTGCCAGCAGTTACAGGGTAGGAAATTCACCCCTCCACTTT
CASSYRVGNSPLHF
>.|TRBV7-9|TRBJ2-7|.
TGTGCCAGCAGGCCGATAACGGGGTCCTACGAGCAGTACTTC
CASRPITGSYEQYF
>.|TRBV9|TRBJ2-2|.
TGTGCCAGCAGCCTCGGGGGAGCCACCGGGGAGCTGTTTTTT
CASSLGGATGELFF
>.|TRBV10-3|TRBJ1-2|TRBD1
TGTGCCATCAGGGAACCGGGACAGGGGATGTTGGGGGAAGGCTACACCTTC
CAIREPGQGMLGEGYTF